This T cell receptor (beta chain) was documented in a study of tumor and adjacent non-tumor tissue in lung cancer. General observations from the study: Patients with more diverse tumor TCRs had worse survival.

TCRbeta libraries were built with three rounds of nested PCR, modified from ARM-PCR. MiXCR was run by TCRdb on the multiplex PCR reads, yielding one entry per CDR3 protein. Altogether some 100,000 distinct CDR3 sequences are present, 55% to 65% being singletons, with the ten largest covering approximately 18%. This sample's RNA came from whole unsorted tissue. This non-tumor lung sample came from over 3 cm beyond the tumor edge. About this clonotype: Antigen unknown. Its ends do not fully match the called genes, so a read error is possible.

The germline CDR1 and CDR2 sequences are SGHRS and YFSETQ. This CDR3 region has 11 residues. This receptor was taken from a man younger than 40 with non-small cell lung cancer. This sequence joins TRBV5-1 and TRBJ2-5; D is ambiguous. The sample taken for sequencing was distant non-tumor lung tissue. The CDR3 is CSSTSTRTQYF. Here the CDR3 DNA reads TGCTCCAGCACCTCAACCAGGACCCAGTACTTC.